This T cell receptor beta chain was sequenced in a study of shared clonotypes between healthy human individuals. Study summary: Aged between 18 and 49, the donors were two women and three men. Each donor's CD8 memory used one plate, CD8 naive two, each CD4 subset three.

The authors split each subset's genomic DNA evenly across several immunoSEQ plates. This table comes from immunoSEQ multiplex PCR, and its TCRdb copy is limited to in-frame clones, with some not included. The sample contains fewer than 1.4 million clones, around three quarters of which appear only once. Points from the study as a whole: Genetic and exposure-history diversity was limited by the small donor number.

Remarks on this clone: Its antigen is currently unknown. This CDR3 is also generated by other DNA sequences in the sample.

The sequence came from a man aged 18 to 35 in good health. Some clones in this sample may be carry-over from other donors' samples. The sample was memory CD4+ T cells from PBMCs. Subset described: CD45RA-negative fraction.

Written as DNA, the CDR3 is TGTGCCAGCAGCCCCCGTACGTATGGCTACACCTTC. Translating gives CASSPRTYGYTF. The chain joins TRBV6-6 to TRBJ1-2; D gene unclear. This CDR3 is 12 amino acids long. Germline assignment: CDR1 MNHNY and CDR2 SVGAGI (reference sequence). V was clipped by 6 bases and J by 5 bases, with 10 bases between them.